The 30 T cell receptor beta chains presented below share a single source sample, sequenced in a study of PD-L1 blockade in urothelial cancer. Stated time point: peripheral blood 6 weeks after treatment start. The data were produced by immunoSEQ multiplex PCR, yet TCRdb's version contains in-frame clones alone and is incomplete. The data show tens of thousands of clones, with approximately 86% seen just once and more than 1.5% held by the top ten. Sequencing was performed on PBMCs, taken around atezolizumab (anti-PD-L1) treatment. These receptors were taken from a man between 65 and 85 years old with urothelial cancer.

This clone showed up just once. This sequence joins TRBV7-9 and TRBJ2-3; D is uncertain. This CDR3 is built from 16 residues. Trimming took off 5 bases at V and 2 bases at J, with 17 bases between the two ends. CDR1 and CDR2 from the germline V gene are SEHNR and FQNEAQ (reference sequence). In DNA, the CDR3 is TGTGCCAGCAGCCCCCCTAGTTACGCGACCACAGATACGCAGTATTTT. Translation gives CASSPPSYATTDTQYF.

In DNA, the CDR3 is TGTGCCAGCAGCTTGAGTGGGGGGGGTGAGCAGTTCTTC. Its protein product is CASSLSGGGEQFF. The V gene is TRBV5-4, the J gene TRBJ2-1; 7 nucleotides agree with TRBD2. With V trimmed by 1 base and J by 9 bases, 4 bases remained unmatched. The CDR3 has 13 residues. CDR1 is SGHNT and CDR2 is YYREEE in the germline V gene (reference sequence). Complete variable domain (other parts from reference TRBV5-4 and TRBJ2-1): ETGVTQSPTHLIKTRGQQVTLRCSSQSGHNTVSWYQQALGQGPQFIFQYYREEENGRGNFPPRFSGLQFPNYSSELNVNALELDDSALYLCASSLSGGGEQFFGPGTRLTVL.

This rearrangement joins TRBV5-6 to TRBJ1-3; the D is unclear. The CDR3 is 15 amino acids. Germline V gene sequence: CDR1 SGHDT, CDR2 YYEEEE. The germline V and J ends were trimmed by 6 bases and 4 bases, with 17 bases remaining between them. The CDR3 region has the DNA TGTGCCAGCAACATTTTTACTATCGGGGGAAACACCATATATTTT. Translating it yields CASNIFTIGGNTIYF.

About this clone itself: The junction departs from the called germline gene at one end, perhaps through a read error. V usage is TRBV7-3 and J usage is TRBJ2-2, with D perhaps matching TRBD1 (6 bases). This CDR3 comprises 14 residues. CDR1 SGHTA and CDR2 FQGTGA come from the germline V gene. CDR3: CATRLGANTGELFF. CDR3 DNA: TGTGCCACCAGGCTGGGGGCGAACACCGGAGAGCTGTTTTTT.

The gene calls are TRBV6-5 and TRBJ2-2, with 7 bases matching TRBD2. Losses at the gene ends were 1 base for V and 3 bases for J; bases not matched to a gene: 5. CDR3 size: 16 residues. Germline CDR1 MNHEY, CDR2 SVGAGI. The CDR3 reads CASSYWAGEDTGELFF. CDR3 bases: TGTGCCAGCAGTTACTGGGCGGGAGAAGACACCGGGGAGCTGTTTTTT.

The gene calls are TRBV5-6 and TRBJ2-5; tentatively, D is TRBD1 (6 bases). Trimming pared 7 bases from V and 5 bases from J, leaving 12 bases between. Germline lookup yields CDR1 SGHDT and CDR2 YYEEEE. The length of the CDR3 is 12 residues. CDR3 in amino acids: CASGGLRETQYF. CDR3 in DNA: TGTGCCAGCGGGGGCCTCCGTGAGACCCAGTACTTC.

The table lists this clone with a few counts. DNA for the CDR3: TGTGCCAGCAGTGAGAGCGCAGATACGCAGTATTTT. Protein: CASSESADTQYF. The chain carries TRBV2 and TRBJ2-3; D gene ambiguous. Trimming shortened V by 3 bases and J by 4 bases, and 5 bases separated the two germline ends. Germline V gene sequence: CDR1 SNHLY, CDR2 FYNNEI. The CDR3 covers 12 residues. The full variable domain, completed using reference TRBV2 and TRBJ2-3, is EPEVTQTPSHQVTQMGQEVILRCVPISNHLYFYWYRQILGQKVEFLVSFYNNEISEKSEIFDDQFSVERPDGSNFTLKIRSTKLEDSAMYFCASSESADTQYFGPGTRLTVL.

The CDR3 loop is CASSDGRTDTQYF. CDR3 bases: TGTGCCAGCAGTGACGGGAGGACAGATACGCAGTATTTT. The V gene is TRBV6-4, the J gene TRBJ2-3, with D possibly TRBD2 on 6 matching bases. V was trimmed by 2 bases and J by 3 bases, leaving 6 bases between them. CDR3 length: 13 residues. Germline V gene lookup returns CDR1 MRHNA and CDR2 SNTAGT.

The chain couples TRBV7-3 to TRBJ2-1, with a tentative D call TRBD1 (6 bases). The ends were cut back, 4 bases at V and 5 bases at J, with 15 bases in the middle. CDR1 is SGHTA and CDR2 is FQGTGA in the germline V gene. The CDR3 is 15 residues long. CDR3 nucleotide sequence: TGTGCCAGCAGCTCCGCCTCGGGGACAAACAATGAGCAGTTCTTC. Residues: CASSSASGTNNEQFF.

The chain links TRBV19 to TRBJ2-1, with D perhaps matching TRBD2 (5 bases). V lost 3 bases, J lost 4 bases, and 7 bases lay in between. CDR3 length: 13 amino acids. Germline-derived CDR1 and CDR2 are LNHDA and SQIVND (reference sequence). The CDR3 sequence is CASSMGGYNEQFF. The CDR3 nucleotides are TGTGCCAGTAGTATGGGCGGGTACAATGAGCAGTTCTTC. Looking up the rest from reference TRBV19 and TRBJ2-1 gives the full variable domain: DGGITQSPKYLFRKEGQNVTLSCEQNLNHDAMYWYRQDPGQGLRLIYYSQIVNDFQKGDIAEGYSVSREKKESFPLTVTSAQKNPTAFYLCASSMGGYNEQFFGPGTRLTVL.

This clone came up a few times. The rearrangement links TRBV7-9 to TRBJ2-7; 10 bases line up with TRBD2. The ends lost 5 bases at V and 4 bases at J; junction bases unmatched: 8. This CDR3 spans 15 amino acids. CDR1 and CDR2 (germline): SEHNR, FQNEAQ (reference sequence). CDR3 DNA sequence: TGTGCCAGCAGCCAGGCGGGACTAGCGTTGTACGAGCAGTACTTC. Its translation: CASSQAGLALYEQYF.

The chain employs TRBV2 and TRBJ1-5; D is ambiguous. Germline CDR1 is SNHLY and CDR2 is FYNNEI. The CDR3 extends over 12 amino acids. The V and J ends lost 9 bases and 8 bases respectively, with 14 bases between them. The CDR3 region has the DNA TGTGCCAGTTCTCTTGCCCCGGAGCCCCAGCATTTT. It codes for CASSLAPEPQHF.

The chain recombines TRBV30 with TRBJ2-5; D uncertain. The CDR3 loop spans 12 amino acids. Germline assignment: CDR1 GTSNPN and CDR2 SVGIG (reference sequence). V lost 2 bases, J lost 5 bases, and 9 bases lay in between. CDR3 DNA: TGTGCCTGGAGTCAAGGCGGTGAGACCCAGTACTTC. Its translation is CAWSQGGETQYF.

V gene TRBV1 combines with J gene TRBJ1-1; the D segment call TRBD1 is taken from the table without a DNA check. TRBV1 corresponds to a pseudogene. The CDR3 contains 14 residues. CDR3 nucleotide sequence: TGCACCAGCAGCCACCCACAGGGGGGCACTGAAGCTTTCTTT. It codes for CTSSHPQGGTEAFF.

The CDR3 loop reads CASRTGPSGNTIYF. The CDR3 bases are TGTGCCAGCAGAACAGGGCCCTCTGGAAACACCATATATTTT. The J gene is TRBJ1-3, the V gene TRBV9; possibly TRBD1 for D (6 bases). Germline V gene sequence: CDR1 SGDLS, CDR2 YYNGEE. This CDR3 is 14 amino acids long. Trimming pared 5 bases from V and 0 bases from J, leaving 9 bases between.

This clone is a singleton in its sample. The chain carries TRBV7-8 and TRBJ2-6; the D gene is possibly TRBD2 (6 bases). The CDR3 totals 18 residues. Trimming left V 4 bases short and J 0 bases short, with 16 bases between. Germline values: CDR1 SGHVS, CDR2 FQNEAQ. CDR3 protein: CASSSGLHGFSGANVLTF. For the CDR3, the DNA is TGTGCCAGCAGCTCGGGACTCCACGGGTTCTCTGGGGCCAACGTCCTGACTTTC.

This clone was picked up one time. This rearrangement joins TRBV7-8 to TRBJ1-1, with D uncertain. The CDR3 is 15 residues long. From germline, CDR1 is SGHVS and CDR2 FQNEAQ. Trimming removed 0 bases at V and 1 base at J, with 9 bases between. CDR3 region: CASSLASYRNTEAFF. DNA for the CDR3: TGTGCCAGCAGCTTAGCGAGTTACAGGAACACTGAAGCTTTCTTT.

The CDR3 is CASRLGTGFPDTQYF. The CDR3 DNA sequence: TGTGCCAGCAGGCTCGGGACAGGGTTCCCAGATACGCAGTATTTT. The V and J genes are TRBV9 and TRBJ2-3; 9 bases match TRBD1. CDR3 length equals 15 residues. J was trimmed by 4 bases and V by 5 bases; bases with no gene match: 8. Germline V gives CDR1 SGDLS, CDR2 YYNGEE.

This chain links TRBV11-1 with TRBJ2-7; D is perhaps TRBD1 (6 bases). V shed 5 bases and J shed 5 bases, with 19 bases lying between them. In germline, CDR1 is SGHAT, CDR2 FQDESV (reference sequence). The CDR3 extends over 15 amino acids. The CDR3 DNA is TGTGCCAGCAGCACCCTGGGACACCGGGTCGACGAGCAGTACTTC. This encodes CASSTLGHRVDEQYF.

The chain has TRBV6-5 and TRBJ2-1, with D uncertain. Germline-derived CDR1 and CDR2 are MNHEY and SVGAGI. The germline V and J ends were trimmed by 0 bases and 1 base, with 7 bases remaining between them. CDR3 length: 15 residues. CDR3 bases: TGTGCCAGCAGTTACTCGGCGGCTTCCTACAATGAGCAGTTCTTC. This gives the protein CASSYSAASYNEQFF.

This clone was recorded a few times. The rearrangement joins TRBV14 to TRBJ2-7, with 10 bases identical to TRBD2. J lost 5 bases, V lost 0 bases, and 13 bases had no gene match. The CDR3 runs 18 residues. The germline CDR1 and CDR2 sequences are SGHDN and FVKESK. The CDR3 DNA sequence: TGTGCCAGCAGCCAAGAGTGGGGGCTAGCGGGAGTGTCGCACGAGCAGTACTTC. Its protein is CASSQEWGLAGVSHEQYF.

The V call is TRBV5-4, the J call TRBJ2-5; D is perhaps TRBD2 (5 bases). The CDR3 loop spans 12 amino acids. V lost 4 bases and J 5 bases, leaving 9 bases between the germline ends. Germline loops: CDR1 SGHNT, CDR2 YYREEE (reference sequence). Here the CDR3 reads CASSPPGETQYF. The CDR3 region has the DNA TGTGCCAGCAGCCCGCCGGGGGAGACCCAGTACTTC.

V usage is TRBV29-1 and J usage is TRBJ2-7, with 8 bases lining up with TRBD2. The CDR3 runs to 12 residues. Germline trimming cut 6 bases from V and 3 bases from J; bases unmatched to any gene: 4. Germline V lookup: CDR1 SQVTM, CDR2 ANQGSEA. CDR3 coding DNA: TGCAGCGTGGCTCGGGGGGGCTACGAGCAGTACTTC. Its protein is CSVARGGYEQYF.

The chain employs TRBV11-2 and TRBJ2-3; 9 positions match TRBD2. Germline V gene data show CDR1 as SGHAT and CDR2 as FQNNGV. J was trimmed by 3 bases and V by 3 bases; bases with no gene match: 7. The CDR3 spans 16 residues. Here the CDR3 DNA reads TGTGCCAGCAGCTTTGGGACTAGCCCACGAACAGATACGCAGTATTTT. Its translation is CASSFGTSPRTDTQYF.

CDR3 DNA sequence: TGTGCCTGGAGTGTGGGACTCCAGATGAACACTGAAGCTTTCTTT. Its protein is CAWSVGLQMNTEAFF. The genes are TRBV30 and TRBJ1-1; tentative D call: TRBD1 (5 bases). Germline values: CDR1 GTSNPN, CDR2 SVGIG (reference sequence). V was pared by 0 bases and J by 0 bases, with 11 bases between. There are 15 residues in the CDR3.

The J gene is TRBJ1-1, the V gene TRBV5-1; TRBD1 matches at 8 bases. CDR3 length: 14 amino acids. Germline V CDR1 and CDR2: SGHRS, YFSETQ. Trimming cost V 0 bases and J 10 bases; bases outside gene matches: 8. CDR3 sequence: CASSLDTGGETAFF. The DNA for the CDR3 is TGCGCCAGCAGCTTGGATACAGGGGGTGAAACAGCTTTCTTT.

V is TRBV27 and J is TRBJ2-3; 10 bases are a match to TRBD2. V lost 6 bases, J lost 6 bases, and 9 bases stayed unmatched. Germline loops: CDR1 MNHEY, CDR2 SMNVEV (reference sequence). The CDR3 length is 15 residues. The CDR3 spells CASRGLAGVFDTQYF. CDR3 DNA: TGTGCCAGCAGGGGGCTAGCGGGAGTATTTGATACGCAGTATTTT.

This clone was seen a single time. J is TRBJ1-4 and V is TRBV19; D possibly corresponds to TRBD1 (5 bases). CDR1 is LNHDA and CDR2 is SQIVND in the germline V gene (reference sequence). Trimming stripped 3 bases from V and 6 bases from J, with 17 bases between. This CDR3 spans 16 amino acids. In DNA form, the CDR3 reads TGTGCCAGTAGTATGGATCGCGGGACGGACTATGAAAAACTGTTTTTT. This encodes CASSMDRGTDYEKLFF.

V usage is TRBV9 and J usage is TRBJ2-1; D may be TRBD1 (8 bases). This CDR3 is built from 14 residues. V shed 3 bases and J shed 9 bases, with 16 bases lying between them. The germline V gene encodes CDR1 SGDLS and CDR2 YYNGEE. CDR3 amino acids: CASSAGGGGREQFF. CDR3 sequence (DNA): TGTGCCAGCAGCGCAGGGGGCGGGGGCCGTGAGCAGTTCTTC.

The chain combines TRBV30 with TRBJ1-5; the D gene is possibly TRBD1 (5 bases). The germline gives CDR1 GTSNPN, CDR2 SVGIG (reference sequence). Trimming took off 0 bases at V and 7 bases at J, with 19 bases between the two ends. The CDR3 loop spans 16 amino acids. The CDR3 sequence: CAWSVRGVPFGQPQHF. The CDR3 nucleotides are TGTGCCTGGAGTGTCCGGGGGGTACCATTCGGGCAGCCCCAGCATTTT.